These T cell receptor beta chains were read from a single sample in a study of blood T cell repertoires in COVID-19. TCRdb's copy holds only in-frame clones and misses some; the assay was immunoSEQ multiplex PCR. The table has 400,000 to 450,000 clones, approximately 90% seen once. Sample: peripheral blood. These receptors were taken from a woman in her thirties or forties with COVID-19, enrolled during active disease. The CDR3 runs from the conserved cysteine through the conserved F or W. Each record gives: V gene, clone size, CDR3 length, D gene, J gene, CDR3 DNA, CDR3 protein. The D gene is left open where the match is weak. Some rows have no size entry. The others give once, few or many, or a class for an expanded clone.

V: TRBV7-3; size: .; length: 14; D: TRBD1; J: TRBJ2-2; DNA: TGTGCCAGCAGCTCCCAAACAGGGGCCGGGGAGCTGTTTTTT; CDR3: CASSSQTGAGELFF
V: TRBV6-1; size: .; length: 16; D: TRBD2; J: TRBJ2-1; DNA: TGTGCCAGCTGTGGGGGACTAGCGGGAGTCGACAATGAGCAGTTCTTC; CDR3: CASCGGLAGVDNEQFF
V: TRBV5-5; size: .; length: 16; D: TRBD2; J: TRBJ2-3; DNA: TGTGCCAGCAGCTTAGAAGCGGGATTGGGCACAGATACGCAGTATTTT; CDR3: CASSLEAGLGTDTQYF
V: TRBV19; size: .; length: 17; D: TRBD1; J: TRBJ2-2; DNA: TGTGCCAGTAGTAATCGGCCGACAGGGGCGAACACCGGGGAGCTGTTTTTT; CDR3: CASSNRPTGANTGELFF
V: TRBV7-9; size: .; length: 17; D: TRBD2; J: TRBJ2-2; DNA: TGTGCCAGCAGCTACTCAACTAGCGGGGGGCCACCCGGGGAGCTGTTTTTT; CDR3: CASSYSTSGGPPGELFF
V: TRBV6-2/TRBV6-3; size: few; length: 14; D: TRBD1; J: TRBJ1-2; DNA: TGTGCCAGCAGTTACCGACAGGGGAACTATGGCTACACCTTC; CDR3: CASSYRQGNYGYTF
V: TRBV7-9; size: once; length: 13; D: .; J: TRBJ1-2; DNA: TGTGCCAGCAGCTTAGGGCAGGGCGATGGCTACACCTTC; CDR3: CASSLGQGDGYTF
V: TRBV10-3; size: .; length: 14; D: TRBD1; J: TRBJ1-1; DNA: TGTGCCATCAGGACAGGGTCGGAGGACACTGAAGCTTTCTTT; CDR3: CAIRTGSEDTEAFF
V: TRBV11-2; size: .; length: 15; D: TRBD1; J: TRBJ1-2; DNA: TGTGCCAGCAGCTCGCCGGGACAGATAAACTATGGCTACACCTTC; CDR3: CASSSPGQINYGYTF
V: TRBV30; size: .; length: 13; D: TRBD1; J: TRBJ1-5; DNA: TGTGCCTGGAACTCGGACAGGGGGATTCCCCAGCATTTT; CDR3: CAWNSDRGIPQHF
V: TRBV7-2; size: .; length: 14; D: TRBD1; J: TRBJ2-5; DNA: TGTGCCAGCAGCCTAGGGGGACAGCAAGAGACCCAGTACTTC; CDR3: CASSLGGQQETQYF
V: TRBV14; size: .; length: 16; D: .; J: TRBJ2-1; DNA: TGTGCCAGCAGCCCACAATTAGCGAGTTCCTACAATGAGCAGTTCTTC; CDR3: CASSPQLASSYNEQFF
V: TRBV28; size: .; length: 12; D: .; J: TRBJ2-7; DNA: TGTGCCAGCAGTCAGGGCCCCCACGAGCAGTACTTC; CDR3: CASSQGPHEQYF
V: TRBV6-2/TRBV6-3; size: .; length: 15; D: TRBD1; J: TRBJ1-5; DNA: TGTGCCAGCAGTTACGACAACAGGGGCGGTCAGCCCCAGCATTTT; CDR3: CASSYDNRGGQPQHF
V: TRBV28; size: .; length: 14; D: .; J: TRBJ1-2; DNA: TGTGCCAGCAGTTCTTCTACAGGGATCCATGGCTACACCTTC; CDR3: CASSSSTGIHGYTF
V: TRBV5-6; size: once; length: 14; D: TRBD1; J: TRBJ2-3; DNA: TGTGCCAGCAGCTGGGGGACAGGCACAGATACGCAGTATTTT; CDR3: CASSWGTGTDTQYF
V: TRBV5-1; size: once; length: 15; D: .; J: TRBJ1-1; DNA: TGCGCCAGCAGCTTGGGTCCGGGAGGGTCCACTGAAGCTTTCTTT; CDR3: CASSLGPGGSTEAFF
V: TRBV2; size: .; length: 16; D: TRBD1; J: TRBJ2-1; DNA: TGTGCCAGCACCTTTGGGCTCCGGACAGGGGCCAATGAGCAGTTCTTC; CDR3: CASTFGLRTGANEQFF
V: TRBV9; size: .; length: 15; D: TRBD2; J: TRBJ2-3; DNA: TGTGCCAGCAGCGTAGAGGTAGCGGGTTACGATACGCAGTATTTT; CDR3: CASSVEVAGYDTQYF
V: TRBV27; size: .; length: 18; D: TRBD1; J: TRBJ1-3; DNA: TGTGCCAGCAGTCCCGACTGGGACAGGTCATACTCTGGAAACACCATATATTTT; CDR3: CASSPDWDRSYSGNTIYF
V: TRBV27; size: .; length: 14; D: .; J: TRBJ2-7; DNA: TGTGCCAGCAGTTTATTAGGGAGAGCGTACGAGCAGTACTTC; CDR3: CASSLLGRAYEQYF
V: TRBV11-1; size: .; length: 14; D: .; J: TRBJ1-3; DNA: TGTGCCAGCAGCACACAGGGTTCGGGAAACACCATATATTTT; CDR3: CASSTQGSGNTIYF
V: TRBV25-1; size: .; length: 14; D: .; J: TRBJ2-5; DNA: TGTGCCAGCAGTGAGCGGGCCGGGAGAGAGACCCAGTACTTC; CDR3: CASSERAGRETQYF
V: TRBV6-2/TRBV6-3; size: .; length: 17; D: .; J: TRBJ2-7; DNA: TGTGCCAGCAGTTACTATCCGGGACTCCTAATCGACTACGAGCAGTACTTC; CDR3: CASSYYPGLLIDYEQYF
V: TRBV6-2/TRBV6-3; size: .; length: 16; D: TRBD1; J: TRBJ2-7; DNA: TGTGCCAGCAGTTCCCAGGGGGCGCAAACTTCGTACGAGCAGTACTTC; CDR3: CASSSQGAQTSYEQYF
V: TRBV28; size: .; length: 14; D: .; J: TRBJ1-5; DNA: TGTGCCAGCAGTCCCGCCGGAGGGATTCAGCCCCAGCATTTT; CDR3: CASSPAGGIQPQHF
V: TRBV7-2; size: .; length: 13; D: .; J: TRBJ1-4; DNA: TGTGCCAGCAGCCTCCCGACGGGGGAAAAACTGTTTTTT; CDR3: CASSLPTGEKLFF
V: TRBV9; size: few; length: 14; D: .; J: TRBJ1-2; DNA: TGTGCCAGCAGCCCCTCGCGGGGGCACTATGGCTACACCTTC; CDR3: CASSPSRGHYGYTF
V: TRBV19; size: .; length: 12; D: .; J: TRBJ2-5; DNA: TGTGCCAGTAGTGGGCGATTCGGGACCCAGTACTTC; CDR3: CASSGRFGTQYF
V: TRBV5-1; size: once; length: 14; D: .; J: TRBJ1-6; DNA: TGCGCCAGCAGCTTTAGCGGGGACGATTCACCCCTCCACTTT; CDR3: CASSFSGDDSPLHF
V: TRBV6-5; size: few; length: 16; D: .; J: TRBJ1-5; DNA: TGTGCCAGCAGTTACGGGGCCCCTAAGGGCAATCAGCCCCAGCATTTT; CDR3: CASSYGAPKGNQPQHF
V: TRBV9; size: .; length: 14; D: TRBD1; J: TRBJ1-4; DNA: TGTGCCAGCAGCGTTGGGACAGGGAATGAAAAACTGTTTTTT; CDR3: CASSVGTGNEKLFF
V: TRBV28; size: .; length: 15; D: TRBD1; J: TRBJ1-5; DNA: TGTGCCAGCAGGACAGGGGCGGTTAGCAATCAGCCCCAGCATTTT; CDR3: CASRTGAVSNQPQHF
V: TRBV7-9; size: .; length: 15; D: TRBD1; J: TRBJ2-7; DNA: TGTGCCAGCAGCCCACAGACGGACAGGGTCCACGAGCAGTACTTC; CDR3: CASSPQTDRVHEQYF
V: TRBV28; size: .; length: 12; D: .; J: TRBJ1-1; DNA: TGTGCCAGCAGCCGTACCCAGGGGGAAGCTTTCTTT; CDR3: CASSRTQGEAFF
V: TRBV5-8; size: .; length: 16; D: .; J: TRBJ1-3; DNA: TGTGCCAGCAGCTACCTTCTTATGAGCTCTGGAAACACCATATATTTT; CDR3: CASSYLLMSSGNTIYF
V: TRBV7-2; size: .; length: 15; D: TRBD1; J: TRBJ1-3; DNA: TGTGCCAGCAGCTCATCCACAGGGGTCGGAAACACCATATATTTT; CDR3: CASSSSTGVGNTIYF
V: TRBV18; size: once; length: 16; D: TRBD1; J: TRBJ1-2; DNA: TGTGCCAGCTCACCACAGCTCCGGGACAGTGTCTATGGCTACACCTTC; CDR3: CASSPQLRDSVYGYTF
V: TRBV6-5; size: .; length: 13; D: TRBD1; J: TRBJ2-3; DNA: TGTGCCAGCCGGGACAGGGATAGAGATACGCAGTATTTT; CDR3: CASRDRDRDTQYF
V: TRBV4-2; size: once; length: 15; D: .; J: TRBJ1-2; DNA: TGTGCCAGCAGCCAAGATGCGCAGGTTGTTTATGGCTACACCTTC; CDR3: CASSQDAQVVYGYTF
V: TRBV6-5; size: .; length: 15; D: TRBD1; J: TRBJ2-3; DNA: TGTGCCAGCAGGTTCGGGACAGGGGGGACAGATACGCAGTATTTT; CDR3: CASRFGTGGTDTQYF
V: TRBV5-8; size: once; length: 14; D: .; J: TRBJ2-4; DNA: TGTGCCAGCAGCTTGAGGGGAGCCAAAAACATTCAGTACTTC; CDR3: CASSLRGAKNIQYF
V: TRBV27; size: once; length: 14; D: .; J: TRBJ1-2; DNA: TGTGCCAGCAGTTTATCCCCCTCTTTCCATGGCTACACCTTC; CDR3: CASSLSPSFHGYTF
V: TRBV5-1; size: .; length: 15; D: .; J: TRBJ2-2; DNA: TGCGCCAGCAGCTTTTCGACAACGAACACCGGGGAGCTGTTTTTT; CDR3: CASSFSTTNTGELFF
V: TRBV6-5; size: .; length: 15; D: .; J: TRBJ1-4; DNA: TGTGCCAGCAGCCTAGTGGCGGCTCCGAATGAAAAACTGTTTTTT; CDR3: CASSLVAAPNEKLFF
V: TRBV3-1/TRBV3-2; size: .; length: 13; D: .; J: TRBJ1-5; DNA: TGTGCCAGCAGCCAAGTCGCGGGTCAGCCCCAGCATTTT; CDR3: CASSQVAGQPQHF
V: TRBV12-3/TRBV12-4; size: once; length: 13; D: TRBD1; J: TRBJ1-1; DNA: TGTGCCAGCATCGACAGGGTGAACACTGAAGCTTTCTTT; CDR3: CASIDRVNTEAFF
V: TRBV10-3; size: .; length: 15; D: .; J: TRBJ2-5; DNA: TGTGCCATCAGTGAGCCCACAGGGATCCAAGAGACCCAGTACTTC; CDR3: CAISEPTGIQETQYF
V: TRBV9; size: .; length: 13; D: .; J: TRBJ1-2; DNA: TGTGCCAGCAGCGTCGACAGACGTTTTGGCTACACCTTC; CDR3: CASSVDRRFGYTF
V: TRBV10-3; size: .; length: 15; D: .; J: TRBJ1-1; DNA: TGTGCCATCAGTGAAATTTCTGGAGGGAACACTGAAGCTTTCTTT; CDR3: CAISEISGGNTEAFF
V: TRBV2; size: .; length: 12; D: TRBD1; J: TRBJ1-1; DNA: TGTGCCAGCAGTGACCGGGACAGGAAAGCTTTCTTT; CDR3: CASSDRDRKAFF
V: TRBV20-1; size: .; length: 13; D: .; J: TRBJ1-2; DNA: TGCAGTGCTAGTCCTCAGTGGAGCTATGGCTACACCTTC; CDR3: CSASPQWSYGYTF
V: TRBV5-1; size: .; length: 13; D: TRBD1; J: TRBJ2-7; DNA: TGCGCCAGCAGCTTGCGGGACAGGGACGAGCAGTACTTC; CDR3: CASSLRDRDEQYF
V: TRBV6-2/TRBV6-3; size: .; length: 17; D: .; J: TRBJ1-4; DNA: TGTGCCAGCAGTTACGATGGTCAGAGGGGCGGGGGAGAAAAACTGTTTTTT; CDR3: CASSYDGQRGGGEKLFF
V: TRBV7-9; size: .; length: 15; D: TRBD1; J: TRBJ1-1; DNA: TGTGCCAGCAGCTTGTCTACCGGGACAGAGGCTGAAGCTTTCTTT; CDR3: CASSLSTGTEAEAFF
V: TRBV6-2/TRBV6-3; size: .; length: 17; D: .; J: TRBJ1-5; DNA: TGTGCCAGCAGTTCCTCGACAGGAGCCCTTAGCAATCAGCCCCAGCATTTT; CDR3: CASSSSTGALSNQPQHF
V: TRBV27; size: .; length: 15; D: TRBD1; J: TRBJ1-2; DNA: TGTGCCAGCAGCCTAAAATGGACAGGCGACTATGGCTACACCTTC; CDR3: CASSLKWTGDYGYTF
V: TRBV28; size: .; length: 18; D: .; J: TRBJ1-2; DNA: TGTGCCAGCAGGCCTTCTGGAGGCCACTCGGTTAGGAACTATGGCTACACCTTC; CDR3: CASRPSGGHSVRNYGYTF
V: TRBV7-9; size: .; length: 17; D: TRBD1; J: TRBJ1-1; DNA: TGTGCCAGCAGTTCCCCCCCGGGACAGGGTTTGGACACTGAAGCTTTCTTT; CDR3: CASSSPPGQGLDTEAFF
V: TRBV3-1/TRBV3-2; size: .; length: 12; D: .; J: TRBJ2-7; DNA: TGTGCCAGCAGCCAAGACGGCTACGAGCAGTACTTC; CDR3: CASSQDGYEQYF